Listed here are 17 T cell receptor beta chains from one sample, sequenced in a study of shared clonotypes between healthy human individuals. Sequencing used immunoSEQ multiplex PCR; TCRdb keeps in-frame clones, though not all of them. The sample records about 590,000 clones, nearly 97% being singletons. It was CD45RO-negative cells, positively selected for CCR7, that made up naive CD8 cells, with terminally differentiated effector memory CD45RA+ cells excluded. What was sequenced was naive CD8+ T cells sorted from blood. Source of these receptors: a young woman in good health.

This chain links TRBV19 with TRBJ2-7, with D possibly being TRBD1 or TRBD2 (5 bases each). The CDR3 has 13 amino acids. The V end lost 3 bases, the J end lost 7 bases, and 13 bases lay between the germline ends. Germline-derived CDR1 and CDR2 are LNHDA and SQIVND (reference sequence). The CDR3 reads CASSMGRASEQYF. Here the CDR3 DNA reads TGTGCCAGTAGTATGGGACGGGCGTCGGAGCAGTACTTC. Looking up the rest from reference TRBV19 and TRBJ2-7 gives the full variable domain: DGGITQSPKYLFRKEGQNVTLSCEQNLNHDAMYWYRQDPGQGLRLIYYSQIVNDFQKGDIAEGYSVSREKKESFPLTVTSAQKNPTAFYLCASSMGRASEQYFGPGTRLTVT.

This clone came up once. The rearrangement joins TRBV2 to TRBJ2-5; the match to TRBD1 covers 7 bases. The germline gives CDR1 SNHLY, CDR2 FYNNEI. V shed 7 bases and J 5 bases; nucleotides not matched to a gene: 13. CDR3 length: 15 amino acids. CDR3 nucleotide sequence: TGTGCCAGCACCTCCCTACAGGGGTATGGGGAGACCCAGTACTTC. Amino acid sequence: CASTSLQGYGETQYF.

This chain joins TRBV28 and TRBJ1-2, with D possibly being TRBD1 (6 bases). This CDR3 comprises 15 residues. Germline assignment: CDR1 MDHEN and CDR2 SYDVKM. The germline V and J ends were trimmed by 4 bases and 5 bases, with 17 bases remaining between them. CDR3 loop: CASSSPPQGGYGYTF. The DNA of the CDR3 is TGTGCCAGCAGTTCCCCCCCACAGGGCGGTTATGGCTACACCTTC.

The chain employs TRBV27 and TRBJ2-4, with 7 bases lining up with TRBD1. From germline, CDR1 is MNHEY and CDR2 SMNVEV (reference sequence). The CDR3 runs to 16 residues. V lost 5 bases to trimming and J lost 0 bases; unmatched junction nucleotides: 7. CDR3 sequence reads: CASSPGQSIAKNIQYF. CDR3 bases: TGTGCCAGCAGTCCGGGACAGTCAATAGCCAAAAACATTCAGTACTTC.

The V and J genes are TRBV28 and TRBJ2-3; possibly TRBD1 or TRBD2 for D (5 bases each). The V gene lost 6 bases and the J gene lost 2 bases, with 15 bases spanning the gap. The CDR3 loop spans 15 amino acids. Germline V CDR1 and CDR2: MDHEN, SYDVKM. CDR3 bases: TGTGCCAGCAGCCTGGCGGTGGGGGACACAGATACGCAGTATTTT. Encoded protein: CASSLAVGDTDTQYF.

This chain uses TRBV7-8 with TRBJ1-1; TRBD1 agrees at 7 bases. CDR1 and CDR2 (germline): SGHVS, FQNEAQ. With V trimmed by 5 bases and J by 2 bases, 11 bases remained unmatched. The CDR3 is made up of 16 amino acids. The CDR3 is CASSQWAGGINTEAFF. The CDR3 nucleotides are TGTGCCAGCAGCCAGTGGGCAGGGGGAATCAACACTGAAGCTTTCTTT.

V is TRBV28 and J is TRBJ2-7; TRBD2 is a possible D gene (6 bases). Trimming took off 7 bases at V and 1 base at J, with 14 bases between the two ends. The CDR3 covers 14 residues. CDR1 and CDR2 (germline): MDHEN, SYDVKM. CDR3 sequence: CASKMDYNSYEQYF. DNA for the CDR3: TGTGCCAGCAAGATGGACTATAATTCCTACGAGCAGTACTTC.

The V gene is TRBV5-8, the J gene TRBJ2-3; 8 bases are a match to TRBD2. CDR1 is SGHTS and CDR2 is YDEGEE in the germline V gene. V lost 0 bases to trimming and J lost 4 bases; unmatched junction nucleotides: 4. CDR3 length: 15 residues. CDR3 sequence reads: CASSLEGGRSDTQYF. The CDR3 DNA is TGTGCCAGCAGCTTGGAGGGCGGGAGGTCAGATACGCAGTATTTT.

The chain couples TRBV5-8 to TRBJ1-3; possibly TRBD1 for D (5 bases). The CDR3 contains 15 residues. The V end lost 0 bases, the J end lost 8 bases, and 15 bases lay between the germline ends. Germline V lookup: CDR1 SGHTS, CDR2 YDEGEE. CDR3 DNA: TGTGCCAGCAGCTTGGGAGCCGGGACTGGGGACACCATATATTTT. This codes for CASSLGAGTGDTIYF.

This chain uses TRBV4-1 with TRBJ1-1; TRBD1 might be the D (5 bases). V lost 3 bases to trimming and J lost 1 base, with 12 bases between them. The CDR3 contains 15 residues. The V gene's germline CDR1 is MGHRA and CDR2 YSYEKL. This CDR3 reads CASSHDGRGNTEAFF. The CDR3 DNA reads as TGCGCCAGCAGCCACGACGGTAGGGGGAACACTGAAGCTTTCTTT.

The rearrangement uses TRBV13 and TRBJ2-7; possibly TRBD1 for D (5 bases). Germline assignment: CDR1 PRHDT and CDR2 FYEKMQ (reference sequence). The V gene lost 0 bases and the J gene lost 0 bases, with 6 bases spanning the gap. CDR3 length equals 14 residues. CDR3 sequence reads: CASSLGQASYEQYF. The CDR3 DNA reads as TGTGCCAGCAGCTTAGGACAGGCCTCCTACGAGCAGTACTTC.

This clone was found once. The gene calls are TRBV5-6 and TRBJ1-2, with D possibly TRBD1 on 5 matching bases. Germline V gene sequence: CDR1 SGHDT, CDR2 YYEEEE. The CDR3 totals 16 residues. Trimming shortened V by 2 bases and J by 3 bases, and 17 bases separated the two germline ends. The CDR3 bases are TGTGCCAGCAGCTTCCCAGGTGGGGGGAACTACTATGGCTACACCTTC. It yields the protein CASSFPGGGNYYGYTF.

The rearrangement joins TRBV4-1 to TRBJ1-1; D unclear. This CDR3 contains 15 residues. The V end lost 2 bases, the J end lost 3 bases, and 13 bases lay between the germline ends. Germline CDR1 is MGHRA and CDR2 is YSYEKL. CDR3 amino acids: CASSQSVNLDTEAFF. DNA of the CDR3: TGCGCCAGCAGCCAATCGGTGAACCTGGACACTGAAGCTTTCTTT.

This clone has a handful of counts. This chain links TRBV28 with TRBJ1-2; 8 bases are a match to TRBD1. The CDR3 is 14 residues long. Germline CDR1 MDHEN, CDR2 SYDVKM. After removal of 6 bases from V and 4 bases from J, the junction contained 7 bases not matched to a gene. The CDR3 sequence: CASRGSGGGYGYTF. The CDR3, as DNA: TGTGCCAGCAGGGGCTCAGGGGGCGGCTATGGCTACACCTTC.

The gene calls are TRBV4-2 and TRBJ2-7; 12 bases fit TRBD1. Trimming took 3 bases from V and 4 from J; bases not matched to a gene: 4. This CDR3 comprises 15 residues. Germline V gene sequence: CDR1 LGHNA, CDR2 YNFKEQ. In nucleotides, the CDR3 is TGTGCCAGCAGCCATCCGGGACAGGGGGCTTACGAGCAGTACTTC. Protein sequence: CASSHPGQGAYEQYF.

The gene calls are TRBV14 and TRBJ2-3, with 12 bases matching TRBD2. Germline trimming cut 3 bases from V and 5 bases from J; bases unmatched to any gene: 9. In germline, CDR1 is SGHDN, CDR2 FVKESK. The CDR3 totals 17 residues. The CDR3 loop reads CASSHRLAGAWGDTQYF. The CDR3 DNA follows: TGTGCCAGCAGCCACAGACTAGCGGGAGCCTGGGGAGATACGCAGTATTTT.

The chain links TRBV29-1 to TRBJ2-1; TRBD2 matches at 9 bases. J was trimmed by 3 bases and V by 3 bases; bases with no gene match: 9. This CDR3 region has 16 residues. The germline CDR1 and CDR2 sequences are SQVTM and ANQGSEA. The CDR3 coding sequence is TGCAGCGTTGAGACGACTAGCGGAGGATTCTACAATGAGCAGTTCTTC. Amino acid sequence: CSVETTSGGFYNEQFF.